Described below is a single T cell receptor beta chain sequence and its context. The data originate from a study of identifying expanded T cells in peripheral blood. Data came from immunoSEQ multiplex PCR; TCRdb stores just in-frame clones and leaves some out. Counted here are some 75,000 clones, roughly 90% occurring once; the ten biggest clones make up more than 3%. During the collection period, no donor immune events like infections were recorded. Specimen: blood. This receptor was obtained from a person aged 18 to 75 in good health.

The CDR3 spells CSVEGGRGEQYF. The CDR3 DNA follows: TGCAGCGTTGAAGGGGGTAGAGGCGAGCAGTACTTC. V and J are TRBV29-1 and TRBJ2-7; D is undetermined. Germline CDR1 is SQVTM and CDR2 is ANQGSEA. V dropped 1 base and J dropped 6 bases, with 10 bases sitting between them. This CDR3 has 12 residues.